The entry below describes one TCR beta chain. The target antigen is unknown. Trimming removed 5 bases from V and 5 bases from J; junction bases left unmatched: 11. The germline gives CDR1 SGHVS, CDR2 FQNEAQ. The CDR3 has 15 amino acids. This record comes from a study of identical twins. Via MiXCR, TCRdb re-called the 5' RACE reads, giving one row per CDR3 protein. The data show hundreds of thousands of distinct CDR3 sequences, with 15% to 20% seen just once and over 10% held by the top ten. Findings and limits, study-wide: Insertions were fewer in abundant cord blood beta clonotypes, whereas memory repertoires showed none of this pattern. For out-of-frame beta sequences, excess twin sharing was weaker.

These data are also associated with another study on T cells expressing NK-cell markers. This second report adds: Of the CD8+ T cells in six or seven donors, roughly 1.0-7.5% belonged to dominant NKG2C+ clonotypes.

The gene calls are TRBV7-8 and TRBJ1-1, with 7 bases lining up with TRBD1. The clonotype originates from a woman younger than 35 in good health. The sample was PBMCs. CDR3 bases: TGTGCCAGCAGCGTATACACAGGGGTCTGGACTGAAGCTTTCTTT. Protein product: CASSVYTGVWTEAFF.